This T cell receptor (beta chain) appears in the sequencing data of a study of blood T cell repertoires in COVID-19 (dated by TCRdb to the early 2020s). About the investigation overall: Samples from collaborators originated in the United States, Italy and Spain and spanned both the acute and convalescent phases of COVID-19. The material from the prospective study consisted of cDNA or gDNA derived from T cells, B-cell-depleted T cells, or PBMCs. Subjects who had been exposed to COVID-19, were actively infected with it, or had recovered from it provided the deeply sampled blood TCRbeta repertoires that made up the dataset. The repertoires were made available in a free public database intended to serve as a resource for research on the immune response to SARS-CoV-2. Samples came from the ongoing ImmuneRACE study (first 160 participants) plus 1,254 subjects from 6 global collaborators. The sample metadata nearly always contained a de-identified subject ID, COVID-19 status, age in years and sex. Where HLA class I and class II types were available, the types were taken from metadata supplied by the sample provider, not from assay-based typing.

With regard to this clone: Its specific antigen is unknown. Qualities for individual bases were not recorded, and no much larger clone is one base off.

TCRbeta CDR3 regions were amplified from genomic DNA by means of the immunoSEQ Assay, a bias-controlled multiplex PCR. As for the authors' bioinformatics: Within the assay, amplification of reference gene primers was used to estimate how many nucleated cells each sample contained. Sequence reads were collapsed and filtered to measure the absolute abundance of every unique TCRbeta CDR3 rearrangement. For each sample, productive Simpson clonality was calculated as the square root of Simpson's diversity index over productive rearrangements. TCRdb took this table from immuneACCESS and kept in-frame rearrangements with V and J called. Such tables lack part of the clones; where checked against another copy, unresolved V genes explain under half of the gap, and the rest is unexplained. That table furnishes V, J and clone size, whereas the DNA furnished D and trimming. The sample contains around 200,000 clones, roughly 89% of them found a single time. The top ten hold 2% to 2.5% of the sample.

Study-level results and caveats: Clinical and demographic metadata were provided uncurated, with the amount varying by source and participant.

The germline V gene encodes CDR1 SGDLS and CDR2 YYNGEE. V and J are trimmed by 2 bases and 4 bases, and the gene matches miss 13 bases of the junction. Taken from cysteine to phenylalanine, the CDR3 has 18 residues. The read is trimmed to its CDR3 DNA, 54 bases read in frame from base 1. Participants in the prospective study were aged roughly 18 to 89 years, lived in under 30 United States geographic areas, and enrolled through a virtual design. Cohort assignment in the prospective study relied on participant-reported clinical history from a screening survey and a study questionnaire. Mobile phlebotomists in the prospective study collected whole blood, serum and a nasopharyngeal or oropharyngeal swab from every participant. Over a roughly 2-month period, participants in the prospective study had the option of providing additional blood draws and questionnaires. Before DNA extraction, prospective study blood samples were shipped either frozen or at room temperature.

The V and J genes are TRBV9 and TRBJ2-2; 8 bases in between match TRBD2. The sequence was obtained from a woman between 40 and 55 years old with acute COVID-19. Sequencing was performed on PBMCs or T cells enriched from blood (not recorded which). Here is the DNA: TGTGCCAGCAGCGTTTCATCTAGCGGGCCCCCGGTCACCGGGGAGCTGTTTTTT. This is translated as CASSVSSSGPPVTGELFF.